Here is one T cell receptor beta chain with its context. Its cognate antigen is unknown. Between the trimmed V and J ends, which lost 1 base and 8 bases, there was a span of 8 bases. This CDR3 spans 13 amino acids. The germline gives CDR1 MNHEY, CDR2 SMNVEV (reference sequence). TCRdb's copy holds only in-frame clones and misses some; the assay was immunoSEQ multiplex PCR. The table lists more than 100,000 clones, approximately 90% of them singletons. The sample belongs to a study of T cell responses to AZD1222 COVID-19 vaccine. The study, taken as a whole, reports: Baseline serostatus was positive in only six AZD1222 recipients. Spike-wide vaccine-associated CD4 TCRs dominated at 160-218 and 743-854. Breadth and depth of Spike-specific TCRs rose after two AZD1222 doses. Nearly half of spike-specific TCRs reportedly go after variant regions that carry no mutations.

The J gene is TRBJ1-4, the V gene TRBV27; D gene uncertain. Sequenced material: peripheral blood, taken on day 0 of AZD1222 vaccination. This sequence was found in an adult in good health. For the CDR3, the DNA is TGTGCCAGCAGTTTATGGCTGGGAGAAAAACTGTTTTTT. Residues: CASSLWLGEKLFF.